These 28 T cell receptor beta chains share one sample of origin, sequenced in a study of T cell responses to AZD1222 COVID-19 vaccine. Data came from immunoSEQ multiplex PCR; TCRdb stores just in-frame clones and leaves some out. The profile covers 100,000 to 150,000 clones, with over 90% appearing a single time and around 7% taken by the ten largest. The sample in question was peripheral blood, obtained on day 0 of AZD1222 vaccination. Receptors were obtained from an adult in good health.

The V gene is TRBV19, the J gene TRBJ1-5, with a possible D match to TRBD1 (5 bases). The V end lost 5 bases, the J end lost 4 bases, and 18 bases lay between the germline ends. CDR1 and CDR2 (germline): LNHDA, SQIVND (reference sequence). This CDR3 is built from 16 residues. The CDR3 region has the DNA TGTGCCAGTAGTGACCCACCGGGACGGATAAATCAGCCCCAGCATTTT. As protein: CASSDPPGRINQPQHF. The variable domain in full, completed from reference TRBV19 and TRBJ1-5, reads DGGITQSPKYLFRKEGQNVTLSCEQNLNHDAMYWYRQDPGQGLRLIYYSQIVNDFQKGDIAEGYSVSREKKESFPLTVTSAQKNPTAFYLCASSDPPGRINQPQHFGDGTRLSIL.

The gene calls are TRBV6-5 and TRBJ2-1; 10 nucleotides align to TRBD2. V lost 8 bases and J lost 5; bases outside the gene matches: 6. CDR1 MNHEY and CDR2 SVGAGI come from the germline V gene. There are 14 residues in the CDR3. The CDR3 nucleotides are TGTGCCAGCTGTCTAGCGGGAGTTAACAATGAGCAGTTCTTC. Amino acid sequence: CASCLAGVNNEQFF.

The CDR3 reads CAWSGGQGNQPQHF. In DNA, the CDR3 is TGTGCCTGGAGTGGAGGACAGGGCAATCAGCCCCAGCATTTT. The genes are TRBV30 and TRBJ1-5, with 7 bases that match TRBD1. V dropped 1 base and J dropped 2; count of bases not matched to a gene: 2. The CDR3 loop spans 14 amino acids. Germline CDR1 is GTSNPN and CDR2 is SVGIG (reference sequence).

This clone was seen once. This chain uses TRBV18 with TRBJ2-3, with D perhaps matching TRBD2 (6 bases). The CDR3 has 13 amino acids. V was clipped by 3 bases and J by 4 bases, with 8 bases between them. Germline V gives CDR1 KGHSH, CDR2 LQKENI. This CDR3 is CASSPGLADTQYF. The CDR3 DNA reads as TGTGCCAGCTCACCGGGACTTGCAGATACGCAGTATTTT.

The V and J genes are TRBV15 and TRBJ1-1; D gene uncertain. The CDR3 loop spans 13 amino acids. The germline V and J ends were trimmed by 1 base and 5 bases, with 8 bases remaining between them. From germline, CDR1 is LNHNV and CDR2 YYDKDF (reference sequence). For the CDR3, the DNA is TGTGCCACCAGCAGAGGCCTGGGGACTGAAGCTTTCTTT. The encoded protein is CATSRGLGTEAFF.

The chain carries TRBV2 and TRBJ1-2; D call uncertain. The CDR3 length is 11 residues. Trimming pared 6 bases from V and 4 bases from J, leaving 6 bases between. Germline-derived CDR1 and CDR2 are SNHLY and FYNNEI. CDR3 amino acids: CASREGYGYTF. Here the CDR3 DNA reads TGTGCCAGCAGGGAGGGCTATGGCTACACCTTC.

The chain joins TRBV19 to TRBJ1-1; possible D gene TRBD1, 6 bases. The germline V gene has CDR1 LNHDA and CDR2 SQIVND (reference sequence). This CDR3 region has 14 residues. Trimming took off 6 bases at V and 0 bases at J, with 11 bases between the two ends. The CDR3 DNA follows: TGTGCCAGTAGGAACAGGGCGATGAACACTGAAGCTTTCTTT. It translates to CASRNRAMNTEAFF.

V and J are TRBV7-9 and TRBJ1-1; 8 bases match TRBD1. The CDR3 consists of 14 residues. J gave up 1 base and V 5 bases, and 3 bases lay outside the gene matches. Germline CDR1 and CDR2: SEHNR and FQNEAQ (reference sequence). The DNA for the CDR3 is TGTGCCAGCAGCGCCGGGACAGGGAACACTGAAGCTTTCTTT. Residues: CASSAGTGNTEAFF.

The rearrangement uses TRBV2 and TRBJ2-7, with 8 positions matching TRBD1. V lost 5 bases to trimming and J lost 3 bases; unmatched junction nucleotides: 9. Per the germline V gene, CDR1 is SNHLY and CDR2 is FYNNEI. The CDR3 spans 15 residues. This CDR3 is CASSRTSTGDYEQYF. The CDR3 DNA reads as TGTGCCAGCAGTCGCACTTCGACAGGGGACTACGAGCAGTACTTC.

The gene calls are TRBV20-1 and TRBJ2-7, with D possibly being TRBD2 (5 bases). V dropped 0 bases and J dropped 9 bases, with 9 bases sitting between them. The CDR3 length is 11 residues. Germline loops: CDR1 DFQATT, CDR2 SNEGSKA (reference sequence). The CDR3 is CSARDQAAQYF. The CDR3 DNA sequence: TGCAGTGCTAGAGATCAAGCGGCGCAGTACTTC.

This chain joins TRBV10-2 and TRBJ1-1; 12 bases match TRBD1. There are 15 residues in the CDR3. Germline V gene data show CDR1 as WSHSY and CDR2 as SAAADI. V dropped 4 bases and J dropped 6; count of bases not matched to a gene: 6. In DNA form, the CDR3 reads TGCGCCAGCAGTGGGCCCCGGGACAGGGGGCCTGAAGCTTTCTTT. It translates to CASSGPRDRGPEAFF.

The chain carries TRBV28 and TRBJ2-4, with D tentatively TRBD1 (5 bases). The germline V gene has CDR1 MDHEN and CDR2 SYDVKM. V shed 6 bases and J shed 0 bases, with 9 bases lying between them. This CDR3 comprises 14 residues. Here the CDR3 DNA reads TGTGCCAGCAGGGTAGGGGAAGCCAAAAACATTCAGTACTTC. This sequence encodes CASRVGEAKNIQYF.

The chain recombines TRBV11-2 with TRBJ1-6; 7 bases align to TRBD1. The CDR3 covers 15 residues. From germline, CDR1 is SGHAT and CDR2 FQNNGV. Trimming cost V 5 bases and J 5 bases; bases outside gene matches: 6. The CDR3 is CASSPTTGDNSPLHF. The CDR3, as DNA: TGTGCCAGCAGCCCCACTACAGGGGATAATTCACCCCTCCACTTT.

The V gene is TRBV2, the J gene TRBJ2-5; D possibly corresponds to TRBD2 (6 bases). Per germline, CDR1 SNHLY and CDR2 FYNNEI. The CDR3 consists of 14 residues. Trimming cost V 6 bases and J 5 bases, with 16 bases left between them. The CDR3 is CASRENGGGETQYF. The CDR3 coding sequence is TGTGCCAGCAGGGAGAACGGGGGTGGGGAGACCCAGTACTTC.

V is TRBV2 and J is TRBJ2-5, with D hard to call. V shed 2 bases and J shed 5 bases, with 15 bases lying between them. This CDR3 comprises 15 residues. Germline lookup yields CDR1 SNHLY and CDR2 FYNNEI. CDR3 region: CASSEPTGYGETQYF. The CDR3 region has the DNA TGTGCCAGCAGTGAACCAACCGGGTATGGGGAGACCCAGTACTTC.

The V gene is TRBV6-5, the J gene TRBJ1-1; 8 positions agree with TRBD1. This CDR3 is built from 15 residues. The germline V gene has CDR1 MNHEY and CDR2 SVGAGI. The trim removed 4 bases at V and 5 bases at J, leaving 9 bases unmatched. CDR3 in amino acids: CASSSRTGKGTEAFF. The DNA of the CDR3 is TGTGCCAGCAGTTCCAGGACAGGGAAGGGGACTGAAGCTTTCTTT.

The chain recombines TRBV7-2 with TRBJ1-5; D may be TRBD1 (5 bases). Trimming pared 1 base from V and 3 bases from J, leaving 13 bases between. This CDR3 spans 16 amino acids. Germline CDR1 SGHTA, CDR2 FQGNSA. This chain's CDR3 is CASSLVSTGANQPQHF. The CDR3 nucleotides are TGTGCCAGCAGCTTAGTCTCAACCGGGGCCAATCAGCCCCAGCATTTT.

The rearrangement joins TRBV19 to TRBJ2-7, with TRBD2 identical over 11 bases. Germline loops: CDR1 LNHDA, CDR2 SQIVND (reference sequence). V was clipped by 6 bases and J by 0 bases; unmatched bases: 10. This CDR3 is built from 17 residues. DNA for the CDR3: TGTGCCAGTAGCCCACTAGCGGGAGCTTCTTTCTCCTACGAGCAGTACTTC. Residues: CASSPLAGASFSYEQYF. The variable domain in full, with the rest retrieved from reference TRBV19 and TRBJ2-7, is DGGITQSPKYLFRKEGQNVTLSCEQNLNHDAMYWYRQDPGQGLRLIYYSQIVNDFQKGDIAEGYSVSREKKESFPLTVTSAQKNPTAFYLCASSPLAGASFSYEQYFGPGTRLTVT.

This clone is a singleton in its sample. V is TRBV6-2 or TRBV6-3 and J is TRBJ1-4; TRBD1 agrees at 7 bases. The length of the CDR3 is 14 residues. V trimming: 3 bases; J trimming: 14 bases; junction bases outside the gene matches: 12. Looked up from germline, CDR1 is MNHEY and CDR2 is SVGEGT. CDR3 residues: CASSYAGGWNSLFF. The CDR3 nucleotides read TGTGCCAGCAGTTATGCAGGGGGTTGGAATTCTCTGTTTTTT.

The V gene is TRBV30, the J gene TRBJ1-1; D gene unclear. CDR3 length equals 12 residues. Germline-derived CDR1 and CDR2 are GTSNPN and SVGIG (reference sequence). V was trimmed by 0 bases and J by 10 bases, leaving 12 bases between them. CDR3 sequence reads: CAWSVRAWGAFF. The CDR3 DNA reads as TGTGCCTGGAGTGTACGGGCTTGGGGAGCTTTCTTT.

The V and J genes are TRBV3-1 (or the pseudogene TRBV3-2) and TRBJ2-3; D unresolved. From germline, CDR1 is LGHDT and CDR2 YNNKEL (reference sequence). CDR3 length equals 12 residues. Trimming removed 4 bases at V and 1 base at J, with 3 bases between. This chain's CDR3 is CASSLRTDTQYF. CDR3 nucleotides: TGTGCCAGCAGCCTCCGCACAGATACGCAGTATTTT.

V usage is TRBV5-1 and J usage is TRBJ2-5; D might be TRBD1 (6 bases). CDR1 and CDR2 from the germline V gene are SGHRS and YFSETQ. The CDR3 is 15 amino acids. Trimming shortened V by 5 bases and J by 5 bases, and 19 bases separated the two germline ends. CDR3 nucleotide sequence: TGCGCCAGCAGTTCCACAGGGAAGTTTGAGGAGACCCAGTACTTC. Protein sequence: CASSSTGKFEETQYF.

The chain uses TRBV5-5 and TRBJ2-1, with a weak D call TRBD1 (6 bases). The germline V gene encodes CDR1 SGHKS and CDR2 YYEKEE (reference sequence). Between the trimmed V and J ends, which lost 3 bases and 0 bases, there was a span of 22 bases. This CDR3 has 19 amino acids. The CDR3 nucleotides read TGTGCCAGCAGCTCAGGACGATCCCTCGACAGGCTCTCCTACAATGAGCAGTTCTTC. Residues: CASSSGRSLDRLSYNEQFF.

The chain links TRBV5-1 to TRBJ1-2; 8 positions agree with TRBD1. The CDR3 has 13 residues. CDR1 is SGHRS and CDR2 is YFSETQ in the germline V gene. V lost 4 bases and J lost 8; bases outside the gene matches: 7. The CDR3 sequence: CASSESDRGGYTF. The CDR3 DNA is TGCGCCAGCAGCGAATCCGACAGGGGCGGCTACACCTTC.

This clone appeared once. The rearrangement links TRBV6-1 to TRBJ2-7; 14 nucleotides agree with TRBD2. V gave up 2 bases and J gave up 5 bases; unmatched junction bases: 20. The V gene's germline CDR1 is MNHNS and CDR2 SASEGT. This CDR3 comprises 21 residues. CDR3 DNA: TGTGCCAGCAGTGAATGGGCAGGGGGAGGACTAGCGGGAGGTATCGGTGACGAGCAGTACTTC. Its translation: CASSEWAGGGLAGGIGDEQYF.

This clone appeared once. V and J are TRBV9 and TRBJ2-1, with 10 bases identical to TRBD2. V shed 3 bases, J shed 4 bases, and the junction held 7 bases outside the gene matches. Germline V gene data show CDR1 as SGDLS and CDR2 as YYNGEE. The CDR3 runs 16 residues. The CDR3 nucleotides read TGTGCCAGCAGCGACCCAGGACTAGCGGTTTACAATGAGCAGTTCTTC. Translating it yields CASSDPGLAVYNEQFF.

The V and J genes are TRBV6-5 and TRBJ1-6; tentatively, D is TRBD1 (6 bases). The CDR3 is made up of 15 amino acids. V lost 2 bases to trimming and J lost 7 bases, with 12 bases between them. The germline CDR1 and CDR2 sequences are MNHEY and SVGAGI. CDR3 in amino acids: CASSYERTVNSPLHF. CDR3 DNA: TGTGCCAGCAGTTACGAGAGGACAGTCAATTCACCCCTCCACTTT.

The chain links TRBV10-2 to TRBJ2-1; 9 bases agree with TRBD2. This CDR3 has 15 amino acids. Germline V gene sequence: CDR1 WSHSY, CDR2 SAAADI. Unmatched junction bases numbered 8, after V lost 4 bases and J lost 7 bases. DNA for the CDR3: TGCGCCAGCAGTGCCGCGGGAGGGATTGTAAATGAGCAGTTCTTC. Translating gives CASSAAGGIVNEQFF.